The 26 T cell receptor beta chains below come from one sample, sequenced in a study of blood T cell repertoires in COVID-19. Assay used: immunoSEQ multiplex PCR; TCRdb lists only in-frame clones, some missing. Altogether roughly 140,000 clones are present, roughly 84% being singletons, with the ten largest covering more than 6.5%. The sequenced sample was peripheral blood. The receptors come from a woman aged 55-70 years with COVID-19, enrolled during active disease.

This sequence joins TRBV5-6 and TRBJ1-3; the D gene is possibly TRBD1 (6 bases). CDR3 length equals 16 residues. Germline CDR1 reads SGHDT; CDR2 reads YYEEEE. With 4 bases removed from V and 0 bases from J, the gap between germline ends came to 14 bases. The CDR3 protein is CASSLRGQNSGNTIYF. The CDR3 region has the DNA TGTGCCAGCAGCCTCCGGGGACAAAACTCTGGAAACACCATATATTTT.

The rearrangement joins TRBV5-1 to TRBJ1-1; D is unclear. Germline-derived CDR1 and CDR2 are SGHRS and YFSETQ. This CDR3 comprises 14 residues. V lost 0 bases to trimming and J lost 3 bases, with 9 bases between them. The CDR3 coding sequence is TGCGCCAGCAGCTTGGTTCTACGGGACACTGAAGCTTTCTTT. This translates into CASSLVLRDTEAFF.

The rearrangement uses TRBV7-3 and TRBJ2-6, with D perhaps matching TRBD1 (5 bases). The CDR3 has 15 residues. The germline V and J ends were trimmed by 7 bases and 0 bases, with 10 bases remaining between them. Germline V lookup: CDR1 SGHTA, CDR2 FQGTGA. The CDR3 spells CASTPGNSGANVLTF. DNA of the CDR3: TGTGCCAGCACCCCAGGGAACTCTGGGGCCAACGTCCTGACTTTC. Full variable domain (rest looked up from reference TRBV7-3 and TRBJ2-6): GAGVSQTPSNKVTEKGKYVELRCDPISGHTALYWYRQSLGQGPEFLIYFQGTGAADDSGLPNDRFFAVRPEGSVSTLKIQRTERGDSAVYLCASTPGNSGANVLTFGAGSRLTVL.

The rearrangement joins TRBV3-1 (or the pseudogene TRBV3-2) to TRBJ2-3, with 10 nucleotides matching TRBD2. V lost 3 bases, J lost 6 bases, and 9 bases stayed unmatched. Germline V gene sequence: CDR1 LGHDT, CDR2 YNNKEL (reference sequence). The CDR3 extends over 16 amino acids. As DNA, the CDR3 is TGTGCCAGCAGCCAGGGGACTAGCGCCTGGCGGGATACGCAGTATTTT. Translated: CASSQGTSAWRDTQYF.

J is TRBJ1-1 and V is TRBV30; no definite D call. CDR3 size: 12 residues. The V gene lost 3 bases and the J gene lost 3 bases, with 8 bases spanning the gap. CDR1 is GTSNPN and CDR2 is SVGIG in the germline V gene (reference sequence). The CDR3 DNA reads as TGTGCCTGGAGGGACTTAGACACTGAAGCTTTCTTT. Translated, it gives CAWRDLDTEAFF.

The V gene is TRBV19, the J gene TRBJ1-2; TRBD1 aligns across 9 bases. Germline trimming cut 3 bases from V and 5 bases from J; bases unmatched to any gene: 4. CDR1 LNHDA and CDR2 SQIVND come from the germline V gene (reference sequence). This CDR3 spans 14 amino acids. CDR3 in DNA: TGTGCCAGTAGTATCGTAGGGACAGGGTATGGCTACACCTTC. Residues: CASSIVGTGYGYTF.

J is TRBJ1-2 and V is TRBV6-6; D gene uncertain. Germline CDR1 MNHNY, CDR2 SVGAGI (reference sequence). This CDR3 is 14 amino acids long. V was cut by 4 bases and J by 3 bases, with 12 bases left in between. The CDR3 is CASSSHGKDYGYTF. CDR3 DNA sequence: TGTGCCAGCAGTTCCCACGGGAAGGACTATGGCTACACCTTC.

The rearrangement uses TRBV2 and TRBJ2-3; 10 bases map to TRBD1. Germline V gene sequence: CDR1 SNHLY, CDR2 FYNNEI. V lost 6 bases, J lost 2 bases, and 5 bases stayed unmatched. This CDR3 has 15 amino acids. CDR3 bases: TGTGCCAGCAGGCGACAGGGGGCGGCCACAGATACGCAGTATTTT. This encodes CASRRQGAATDTQYF.

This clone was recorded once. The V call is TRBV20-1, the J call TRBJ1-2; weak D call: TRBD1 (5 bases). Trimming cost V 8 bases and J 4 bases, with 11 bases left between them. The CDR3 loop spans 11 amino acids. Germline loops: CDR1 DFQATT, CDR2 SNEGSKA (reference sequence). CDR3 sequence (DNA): TGCAGTCCCCAGGGCGGCTATGGCTACACCTTC. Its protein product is CSPQGGYGYTF.

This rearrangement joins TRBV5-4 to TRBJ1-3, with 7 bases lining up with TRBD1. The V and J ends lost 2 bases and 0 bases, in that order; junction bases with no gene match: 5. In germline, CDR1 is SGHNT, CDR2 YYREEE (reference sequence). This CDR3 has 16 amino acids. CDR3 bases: TGTGCCAGCAGCTTCAGGGGGTTGAACTCTGGAAACACCATATATTTT. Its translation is CASSFRGLNSGNTIYF.

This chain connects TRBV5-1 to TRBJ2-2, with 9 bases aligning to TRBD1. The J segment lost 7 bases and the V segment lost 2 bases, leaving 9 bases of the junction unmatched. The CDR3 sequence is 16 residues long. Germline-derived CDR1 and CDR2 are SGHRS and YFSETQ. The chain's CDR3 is CASSFRAGTGNGELFF. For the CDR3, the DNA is TGCGCCAGCAGCTTCAGAGCCGGGACAGGGAACGGGGAGCTGTTTTTT.

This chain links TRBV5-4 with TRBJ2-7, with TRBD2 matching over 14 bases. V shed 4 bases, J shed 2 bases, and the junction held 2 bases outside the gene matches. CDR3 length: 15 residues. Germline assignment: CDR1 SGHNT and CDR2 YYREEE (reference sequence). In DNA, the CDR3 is TGTGCCAGCAGCGGGGGACTAGCGGGAGCCTACGAGCAGTACTTC. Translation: CASSGGLAGAYEQYF.

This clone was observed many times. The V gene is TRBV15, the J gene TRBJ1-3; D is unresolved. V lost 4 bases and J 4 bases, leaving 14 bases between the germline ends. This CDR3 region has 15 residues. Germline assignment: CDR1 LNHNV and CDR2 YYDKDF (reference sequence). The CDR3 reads CATSTASGIGNTIYF. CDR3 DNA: TGTGCCACCAGCACCGCCAGCGGGATCGGAAACACCATATATTTT.

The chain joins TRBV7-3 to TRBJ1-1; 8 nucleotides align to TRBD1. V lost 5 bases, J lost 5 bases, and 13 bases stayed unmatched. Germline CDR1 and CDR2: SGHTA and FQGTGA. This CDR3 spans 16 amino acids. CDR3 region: CASSQFRPGGRTEAFF. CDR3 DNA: TGTGCCAGCAGCCAGTTCAGGCCAGGGGGCCGGACTGAAGCTTTCTTT.

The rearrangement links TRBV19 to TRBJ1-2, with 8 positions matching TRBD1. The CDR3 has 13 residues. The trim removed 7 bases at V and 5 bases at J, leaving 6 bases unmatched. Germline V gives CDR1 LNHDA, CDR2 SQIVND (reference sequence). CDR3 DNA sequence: TGTGCCAGTATGAAGGACAGGGTTTATGGCTACACCTTC. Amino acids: CASMKDRVYGYTF.

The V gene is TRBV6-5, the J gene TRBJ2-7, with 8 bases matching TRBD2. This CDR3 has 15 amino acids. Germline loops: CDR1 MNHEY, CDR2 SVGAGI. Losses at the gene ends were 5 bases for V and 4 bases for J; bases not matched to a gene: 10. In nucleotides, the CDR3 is TGTGCCAGCAGTCCTCAGAGCGGGGGAGAGTACGAGCAGTACGTC. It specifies CASSPQSGGEYEQYV.

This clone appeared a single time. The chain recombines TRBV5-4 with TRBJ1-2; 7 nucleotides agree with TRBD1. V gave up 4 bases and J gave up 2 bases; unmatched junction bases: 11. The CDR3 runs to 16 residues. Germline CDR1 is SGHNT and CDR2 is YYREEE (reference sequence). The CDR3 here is CASSPASTGVNYGYTF. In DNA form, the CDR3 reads TGTGCCAGCAGCCCAGCAAGTACAGGGGTAAACTATGGCTACACCTTC. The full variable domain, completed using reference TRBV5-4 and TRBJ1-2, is ETGVTQSPTHLIKTRGQQVTLRCSSQSGHNTVSWYQQALGQGPQFIFQYYREEENGRGNFPPRFSGLQFPNYSSELNVNALELDDSALYLCASSPASTGVNYGYTFGSGTRLTVV.

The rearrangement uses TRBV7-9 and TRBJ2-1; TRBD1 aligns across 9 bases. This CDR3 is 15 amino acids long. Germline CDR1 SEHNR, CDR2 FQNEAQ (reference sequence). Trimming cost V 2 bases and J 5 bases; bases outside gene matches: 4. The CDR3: CASSLSGQGHNEQFF. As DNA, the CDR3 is TGTGCCAGCAGCTTATCGGGACAGGGTCACAATGAGCAGTTCTTC. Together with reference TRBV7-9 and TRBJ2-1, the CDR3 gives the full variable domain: DTGVSQNPRHKITKRGQNVTFRCDPISEHNRLYWYRQTLGQGPEFLTYFQNEAQLEKSRLLSDRFSAERPKGSFSTLEIQRTEQGDSAMYLCASSLSGQGHNEQFFGPGTRLTVL.

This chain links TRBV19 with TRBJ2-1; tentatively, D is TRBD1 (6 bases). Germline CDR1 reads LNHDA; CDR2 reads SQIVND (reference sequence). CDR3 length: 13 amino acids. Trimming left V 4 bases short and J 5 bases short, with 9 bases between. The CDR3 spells CASSTRTDNEQFF. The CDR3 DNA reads TGTGCCAGTAGTACCCGGACAGACAATGAGCAGTTCTTC.

The CDR3 region is CASSTQASGHYNEQFF. In DNA form, the CDR3 reads TGCGCCAGCAGCACCCAGGCTAGCGGGCACTACAATGAGCAGTTCTTC. The gene calls are TRBV5-1 and TRBJ2-1; 8 bases fit TRBD2. With V trimmed by 4 bases and J by 3 bases, 9 bases remained unmatched. This CDR3 has 16 amino acids. Germline V CDR1 and CDR2: SGHRS, YFSETQ. The full variable domain, in which reference TRBV5-1 and TRBJ2-1 provide the parts outside the CDR3, is KAGVTQTPRYLIKTRGQQVTLSCSPISGHRSVSWYQQTPGQGLQFLFEYFSETQRNKGNFPGRFSGRQFSNSRSEMNVSTLELGDSALYLCASSTQASGHYNEQFFGPGTRLTVL.

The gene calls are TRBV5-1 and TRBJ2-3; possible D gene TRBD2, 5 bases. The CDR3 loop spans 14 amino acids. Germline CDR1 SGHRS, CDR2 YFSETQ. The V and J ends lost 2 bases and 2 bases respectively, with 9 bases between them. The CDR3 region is CASSLGLPTDTQYF. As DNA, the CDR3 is TGCGCCAGCAGCTTAGGACTCCCCACAGATACGCAGTATTTT.

CDR3 sequence reads: CASSEQGLGNQPQHF. CDR3 sequence (DNA): TGTGCCAGCAGTGAACAGGGTTTGGGCAATCAGCCCCAGCATTTT. The rearrangement uses TRBV2 and TRBJ1-5, with D maybe TRBD1 (5 bases). The CDR3 covers 15 residues. The V gene lost 2 bases and the J gene lost 2 bases, with 10 bases spanning the gap. Germline CDR1 is SNHLY and CDR2 is FYNNEI.

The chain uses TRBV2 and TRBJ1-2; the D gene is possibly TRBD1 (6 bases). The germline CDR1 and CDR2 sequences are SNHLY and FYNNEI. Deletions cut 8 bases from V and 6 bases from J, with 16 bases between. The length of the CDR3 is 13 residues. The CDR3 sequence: CASCGSTGNGYTF. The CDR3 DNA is TGTGCCAGCTGTGGAAGCACAGGGAATGGCTACACCTTC.

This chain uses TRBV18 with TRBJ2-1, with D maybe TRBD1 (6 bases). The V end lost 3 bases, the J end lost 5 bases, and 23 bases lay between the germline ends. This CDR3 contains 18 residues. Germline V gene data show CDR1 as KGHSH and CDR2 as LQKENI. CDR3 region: CASSPEVPTLKGDNEQFF. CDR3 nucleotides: TGTGCCAGCTCACCGGAGGTTCCGACTCTGAAGGGGGACAATGAGCAGTTCTTC.

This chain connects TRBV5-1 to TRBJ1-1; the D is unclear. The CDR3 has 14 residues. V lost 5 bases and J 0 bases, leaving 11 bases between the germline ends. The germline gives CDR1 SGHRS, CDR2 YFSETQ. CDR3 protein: CASRIDNMNTEAFF. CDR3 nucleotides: TGCGCCAGCAGGATCGACAACATGAACACTGAAGCTTTCTTT.

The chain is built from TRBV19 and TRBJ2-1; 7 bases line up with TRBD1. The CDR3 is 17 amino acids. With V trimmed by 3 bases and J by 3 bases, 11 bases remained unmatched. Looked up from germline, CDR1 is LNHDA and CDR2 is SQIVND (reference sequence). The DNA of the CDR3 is TGTGCCAGTAGTATGGCTGGCAGGGGGTCCGACTACAATGAGCAGTTCTTC. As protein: CASSMAGRGSDYNEQFF.